The present T cell receptor (beta chain) was sequenced within a study of esophageal squamous cell carcinoma under preoperative chemotherapy (dated by TCRdb to 2016 to 2018). A note on the overall study: The study profiled TCR repertoires of both peripheral blood T cells and tumor-infiltrating lymphocytes. The effects of paclitaxel-nedaplatin chemotherapy on T-cell receptor repertoires in patients with esophageal squamous cell carcinoma were assessed. A handful of patients with primary esophageal squamous cell carcinoma made up the cohort. Repertoires from samples obtained before paclitaxel-nedaplatin therapy were compared with repertoires from samples obtained after paclitaxel-nedaplatin therapy. Beyond this particular receptor, the publication reports: The cohort was small, with only five patients with esophageal squamous cell carcinoma analyzed. Post-treatment tumor-infiltrating lymphocytes appeared partly derived from peripheral T cells migrating into the tumor, not solely from local clonal changes. Paclitaxel-nedaplatin therapy induced immediate and substantial clonotype frequency changes, with contraction more likely among abundant clones than amplification. A significant increase in TCR diversity was observed in peripheral T cells after chemotherapy, whereas no such increase was observed in tumor-infiltrating lymphocytes.

The CDR3, cysteine through phenylalanine, is 16 amino acids long. Only CDR3 DNA is held: 48 bases, read in frame from base 1. V and J lose 4 bases and 0 bases, and a span of 10 bases separates them. The germline V gene encodes CDR1 MNHNS and CDR2 SASEGT. Regarding this clonotype: Its binding antigen is unknown. Nothing much larger sits one base from this clone, and base qualities are not available.

The time point label on this specimen signifies: before preoperative PTX-NDP chemotherapy. Patients received paclitaxel-nedaplatin as preoperative chemotherapy before surgery. The library came from PCR. Sequencer: HiSeq X Ten. TCR repertoires were characterized by high-throughput sequencing. TCRdb reprocessed the public reads (quality trimming at Q25 with fastp, clone calling with MiXCR) and kept in-frame beta chains. Identical CDR3 protein sequences are pooled into one entry, listed with their most common genes and DNA. Within this sample are 15,000 to 20,000 distinct CDR3 sequences, with 40% to 55% of them counted one time only. Approximately 29% of the sample comes from the top ten.

This TCR was sampled from a human donor with esophageal squamous cell carcinoma. The donor label of this sample is uncertain. The specimen was collected from a patient given preoperative chemotherapy. Rearrangement joined TRBV6-1 to TRBJ2-6; confidence is insufficient to name the D gene. The CDR3 is CASSGRRSSGANVLTF. The DNA is as follows: TGTGCCAGCAGTGGACGACGGTCCTCTGGGGCCAACGTCCTGACTTTC.